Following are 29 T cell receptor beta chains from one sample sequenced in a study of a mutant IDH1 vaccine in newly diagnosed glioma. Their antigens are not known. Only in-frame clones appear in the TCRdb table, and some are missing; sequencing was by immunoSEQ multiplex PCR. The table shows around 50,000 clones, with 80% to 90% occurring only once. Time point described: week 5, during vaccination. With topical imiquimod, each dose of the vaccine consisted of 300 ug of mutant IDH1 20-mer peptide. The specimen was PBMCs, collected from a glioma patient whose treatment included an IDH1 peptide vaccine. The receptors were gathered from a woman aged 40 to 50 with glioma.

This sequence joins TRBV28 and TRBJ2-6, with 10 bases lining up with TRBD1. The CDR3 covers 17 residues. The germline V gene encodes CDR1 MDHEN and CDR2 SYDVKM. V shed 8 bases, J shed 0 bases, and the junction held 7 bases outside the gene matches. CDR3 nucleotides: TGTGCCAGCCGATCCGGGACAGGGGACTCTGGGGCCAACGTCCTGACTTTC. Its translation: CASRSGTGDSGANVLTF.

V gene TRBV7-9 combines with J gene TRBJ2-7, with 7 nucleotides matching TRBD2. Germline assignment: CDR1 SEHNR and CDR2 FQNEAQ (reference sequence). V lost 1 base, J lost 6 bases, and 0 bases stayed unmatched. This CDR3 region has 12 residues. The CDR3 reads CASSLGGGEQYF. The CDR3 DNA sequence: TGTGCCAGCAGCTTAGGGGGGGGCGAGCAGTACTTC.

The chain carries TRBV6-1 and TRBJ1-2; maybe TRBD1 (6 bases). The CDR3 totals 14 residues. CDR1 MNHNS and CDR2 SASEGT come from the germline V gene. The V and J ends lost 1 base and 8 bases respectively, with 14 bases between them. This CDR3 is CASSEGGRKFGYTF. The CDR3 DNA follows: TGTGCCAGCAGTGAAGGGGGGCGGAAGTTCGGCTACACCTTC.

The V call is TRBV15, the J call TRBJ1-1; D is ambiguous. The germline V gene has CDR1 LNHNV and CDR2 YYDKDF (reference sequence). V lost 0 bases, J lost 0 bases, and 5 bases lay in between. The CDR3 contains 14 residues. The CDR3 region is CATSRDLMNTEAFF. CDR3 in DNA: TGTGCCACCAGCAGAGATCTCATGAACACTGAAGCTTTCTTT.

The CDR3 loop is CASNDDGWGSPLHF. The CDR3 coding sequence is TGTGCCAGCAACGACGATGGATGGGGTTCACCCCTCCACTTT. The chain employs TRBV2 and TRBJ1-6; D unclear. This CDR3 contains 14 residues. Deletions cut 7 bases from V and 9 bases from J, with 16 bases between. Germline lookup yields CDR1 SNHLY and CDR2 FYNNEI.

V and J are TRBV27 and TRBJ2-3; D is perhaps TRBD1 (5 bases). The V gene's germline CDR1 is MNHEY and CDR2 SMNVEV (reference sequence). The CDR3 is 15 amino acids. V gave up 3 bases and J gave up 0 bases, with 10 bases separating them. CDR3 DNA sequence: TGTGCCAGCAGTTTGACAGTTGCTAGCACAGATACGCAGTATTTT. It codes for CASSLTVASTDTQYF.

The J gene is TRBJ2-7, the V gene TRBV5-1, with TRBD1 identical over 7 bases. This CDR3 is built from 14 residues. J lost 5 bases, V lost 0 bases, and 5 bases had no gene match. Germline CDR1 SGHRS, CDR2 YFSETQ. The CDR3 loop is CASSLGQGTDEQYF. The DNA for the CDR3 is TGCGCCAGCAGCTTGGGACAGGGAACGGACGAGCAGTACTTC.

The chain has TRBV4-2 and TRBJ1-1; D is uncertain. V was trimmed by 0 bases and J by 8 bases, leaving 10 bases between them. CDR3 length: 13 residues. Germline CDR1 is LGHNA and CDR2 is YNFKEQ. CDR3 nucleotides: TGTGCCAGCAGCCAAGAGAGGGCAGACGAAGCTTTCTTT. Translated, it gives CASSQERADEAFF.

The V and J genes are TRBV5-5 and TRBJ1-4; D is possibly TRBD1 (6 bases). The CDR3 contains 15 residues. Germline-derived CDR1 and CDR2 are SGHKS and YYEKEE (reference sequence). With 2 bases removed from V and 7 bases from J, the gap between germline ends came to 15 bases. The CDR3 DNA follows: TGTGCCAGCAGCTTACGGGGGGCAGGTTTTGAAAAACTGTTTTTT. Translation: CASSLRGAGFEKLFF.

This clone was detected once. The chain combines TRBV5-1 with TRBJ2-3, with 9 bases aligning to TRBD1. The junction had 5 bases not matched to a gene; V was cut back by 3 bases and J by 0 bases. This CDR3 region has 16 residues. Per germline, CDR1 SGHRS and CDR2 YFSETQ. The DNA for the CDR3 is TGCGCCAGCAGCTGGGGACAGGGCGCTAGCACAGATACGCAGTATTTT. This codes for CASSWGQGASTDTQYF.

This CDR3 is CASSPLGRGVETQYF. The CDR3 DNA reads TGTGCCAGCAGCCCCCTCGGGAGGGGGGTAGAGACCCAGTACTTC. J is TRBJ2-5 and V is TRBV27, with 8 bases aligning to TRBD2. CDR3 size: 15 residues. Unmatched junction bases numbered 10, after V lost 6 bases and J lost 4 bases. Germline V CDR1 and CDR2: MNHEY, SMNVEV (reference sequence).

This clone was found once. CDR3 bases: TGTGCCACCCGGGGCTACGAGCAGTACTTC. Encoded protein: CATRGYEQYF. The V gene is TRBV25-1, the J gene TRBJ2-7; D is possibly TRBD2 (5 bases). The germline CDR1 and CDR2 sequences are MGHDK and SYGVNS. V lost 10 bases and J lost 3, with 7 bases in between. This CDR3 contains 10 residues.

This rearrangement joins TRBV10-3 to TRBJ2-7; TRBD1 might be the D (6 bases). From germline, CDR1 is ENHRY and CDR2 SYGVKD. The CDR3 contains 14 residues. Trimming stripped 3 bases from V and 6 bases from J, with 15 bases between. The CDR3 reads CAISEARQALEQYF. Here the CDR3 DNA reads TGTGCCATCAGTGAAGCAAGACAGGCGCTCGAGCAGTACTTC.

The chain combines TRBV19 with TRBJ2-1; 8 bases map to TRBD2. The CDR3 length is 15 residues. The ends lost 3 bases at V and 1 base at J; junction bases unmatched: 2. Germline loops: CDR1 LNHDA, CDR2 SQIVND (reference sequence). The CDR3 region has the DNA TGTGCCAGTAGTATTAGCGGGATTTCCTACAATGAGCAGTTCTTC. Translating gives CASSISGISYNEQFF.

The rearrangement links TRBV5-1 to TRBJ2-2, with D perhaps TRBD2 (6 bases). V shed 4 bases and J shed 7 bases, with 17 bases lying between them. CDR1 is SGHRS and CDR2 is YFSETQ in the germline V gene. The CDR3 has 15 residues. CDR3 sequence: CASSPGLAAVGELFF. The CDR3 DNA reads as TGCGCCAGCAGCCCCGGGTTAGCGGCTGTCGGGGAGCTGTTTTTT.

In nucleotides, the CDR3 is TGTGCCAGCAGCGCGGGACAGGGGGACTATGGCTACACCTTC. It yields the protein CASSAGQGDYGYTF. This chain links TRBV5-4 with TRBJ1-2; 11 bases map to TRBD1. The CDR3 contains 14 residues. The V gene's germline CDR1 is SGHNT and CDR2 YYREEE (reference sequence). V lost 4 bases, J lost 3 bases, and 2 bases stayed unmatched.

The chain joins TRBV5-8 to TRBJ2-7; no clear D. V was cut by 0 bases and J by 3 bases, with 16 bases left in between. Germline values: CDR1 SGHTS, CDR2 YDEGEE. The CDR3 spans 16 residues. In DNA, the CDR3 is TGTGCCAGCAGCTTGGGAGGTTGGGCGACGATCTACGAGCAGTACTTC. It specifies CASSLGGWATIYEQYF.

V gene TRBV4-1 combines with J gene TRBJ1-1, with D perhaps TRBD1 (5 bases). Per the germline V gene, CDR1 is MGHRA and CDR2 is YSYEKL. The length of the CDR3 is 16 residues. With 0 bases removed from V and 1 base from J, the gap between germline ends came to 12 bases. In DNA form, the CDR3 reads TGCGCCAGCAGCCAAGACTTCTTTGGGGGGAACACTGAAGCTTTCTTT. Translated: CASSQDFFGGNTEAFF.

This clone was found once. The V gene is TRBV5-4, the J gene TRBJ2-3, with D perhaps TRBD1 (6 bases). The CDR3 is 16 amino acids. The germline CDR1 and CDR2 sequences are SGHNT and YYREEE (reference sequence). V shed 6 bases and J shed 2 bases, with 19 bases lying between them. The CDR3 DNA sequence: TGTGCCAGCACCTTCTACCGACAGGCCGACACAGATACGCAGTATTTT. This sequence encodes CASTFYRQADTDTQYF.

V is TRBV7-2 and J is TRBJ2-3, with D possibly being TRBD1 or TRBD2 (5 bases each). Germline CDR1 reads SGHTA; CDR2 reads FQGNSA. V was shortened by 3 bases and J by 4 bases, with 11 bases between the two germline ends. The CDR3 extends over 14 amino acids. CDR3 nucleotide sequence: TGTGCCAGCAGCTTTAACCGGGACGCAGATACGCAGTATTTT. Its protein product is CASSFNRDADTQYF.

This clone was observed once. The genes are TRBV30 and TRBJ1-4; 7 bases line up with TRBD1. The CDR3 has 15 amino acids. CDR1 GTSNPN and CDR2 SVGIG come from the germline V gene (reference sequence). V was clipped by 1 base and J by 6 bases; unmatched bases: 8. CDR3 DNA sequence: TGTGCCTGGAGTGAGGGGGACAGCAACCATGAAAAACTGTTTTTT. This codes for CAWSEGDSNHEKLFF.

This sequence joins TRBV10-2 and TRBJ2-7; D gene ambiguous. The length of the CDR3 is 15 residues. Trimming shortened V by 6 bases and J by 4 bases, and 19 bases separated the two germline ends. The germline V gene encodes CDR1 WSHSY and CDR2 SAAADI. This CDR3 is CASSDGSWVGYEQYF. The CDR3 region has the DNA TGCGCCAGCAGCGATGGGTCCTGGGTTGGATACGAGCAGTACTTC.

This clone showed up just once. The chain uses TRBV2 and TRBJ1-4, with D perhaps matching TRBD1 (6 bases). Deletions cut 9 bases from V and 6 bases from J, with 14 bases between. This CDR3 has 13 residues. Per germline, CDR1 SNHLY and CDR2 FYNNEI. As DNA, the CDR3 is TGTGCCAGTTCGGACAGACCGTATGAAAAACTGTTTTTT. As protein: CASSDRPYEKLFF.

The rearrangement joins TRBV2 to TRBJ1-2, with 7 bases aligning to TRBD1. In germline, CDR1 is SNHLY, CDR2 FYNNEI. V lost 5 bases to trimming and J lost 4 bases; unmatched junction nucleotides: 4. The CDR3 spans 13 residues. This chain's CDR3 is CASSRQGAYGYTF. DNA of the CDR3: TGTGCCAGCAGTCGACAGGGAGCCTATGGCTACACCTTC. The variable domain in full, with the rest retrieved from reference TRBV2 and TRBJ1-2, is EPEVTQTPSHQVTQMGQEVILRCVPISNHLYFYWYRQILGQKVEFLVSFYNNEISEKSEIFDDQFSVERPDGSNFTLKIRSTKLEDSAMYFCASSRQGAYGYTFGSGTRLTVV.

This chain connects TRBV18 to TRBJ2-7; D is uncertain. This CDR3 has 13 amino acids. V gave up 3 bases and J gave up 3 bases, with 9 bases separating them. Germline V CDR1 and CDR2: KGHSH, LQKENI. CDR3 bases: TGTGCCAGCTCACCGGGATCCCTCTACGAGCAGTACTTC. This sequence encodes CASSPGSLYEQYF.

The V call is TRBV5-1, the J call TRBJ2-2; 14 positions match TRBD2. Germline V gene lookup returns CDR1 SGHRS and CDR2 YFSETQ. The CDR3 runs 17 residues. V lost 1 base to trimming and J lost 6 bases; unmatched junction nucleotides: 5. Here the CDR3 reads CASSLLGLAGGAGELFF. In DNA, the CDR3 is TGCGCCAGCAGCTTGCTCGGACTAGCGGGAGGAGCCGGGGAGCTGTTTTTT.

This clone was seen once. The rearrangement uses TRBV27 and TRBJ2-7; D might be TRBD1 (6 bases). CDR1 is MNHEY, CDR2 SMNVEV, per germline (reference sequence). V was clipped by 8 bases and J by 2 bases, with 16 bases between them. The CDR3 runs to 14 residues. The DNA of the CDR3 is TGTGCCAGCTGGGTACAGGGTGATACCTACGAGCAGTACTTC. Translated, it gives CASWVQGDTYEQYF.

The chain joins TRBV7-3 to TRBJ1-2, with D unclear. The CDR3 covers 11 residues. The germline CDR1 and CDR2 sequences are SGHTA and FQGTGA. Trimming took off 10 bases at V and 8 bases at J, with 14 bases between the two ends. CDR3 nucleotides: TGTGCCATAAGTCAACGGCCGGGCTACACCTTC. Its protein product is CAISQRPGYTF. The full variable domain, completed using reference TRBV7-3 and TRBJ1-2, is GAGVSQTPSNKVTEKGKYVELRCDPISGHTALYWYRQSLGQGPEFLIYFQGTGAADDSGLPNDRFFAVRPEGSVSTLKIQRTERGDSAVYLCAISQRPGYTFGSGTRLTVV.

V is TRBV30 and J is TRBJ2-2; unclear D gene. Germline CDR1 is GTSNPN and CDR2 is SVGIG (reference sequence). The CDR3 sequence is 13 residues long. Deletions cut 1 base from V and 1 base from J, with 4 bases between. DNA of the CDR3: TGTGCCTGGAGTGACCAGAACACCGGGGAGCTGTTTTTT. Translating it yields CAWSDQNTGELFF.